This TCR beta chain was retrieved from a study of shared clonotypes between healthy human individuals. The method was immunoSEQ multiplex PCR; TCRdb's version includes in-frame clones alone and lacks a portion of them. In the table there are fewer than 700,000 clones, around 77% of which are singletons. CDR1 is MGHRA and CDR2 is YSYEKL in the germline V gene. Trimming cost V 2 bases and J 4 bases, with 8 bases left between them. The CDR3 is 13 amino acids. This clone was found once. The chain uses TRBV4-1 and TRBJ2-5; D gene unclear. This receptor was identified in a middle-aged woman in good health. Some clones in this sample may be carry-over from other donors' samples. The sample comprised PBMCs. The CDR3 DNA sequence: TGCGCCAGCAGCCAATTGACACGAGAGACCCAGTACTTC. This gives the protein CASSQLTRETQYF.